The 27 T cell receptor beta chains below were found in one sample sequenced in a study of vaccination and CD4 T cells after COVID-19. The Oncomine TCR Beta short-read assay was applied to DNA of cultured CD4+ T cells. Via MiXCR, TCRdb re-called the PCR reads, giving one row per CDR3 protein. This table holds about 26,000 distinct CDR3 sequences, around half found once. No cognate antigen is known for these TCRs. As for treatment: roughly nine-day PBMC culture with coronavirus spike peptide pools or control peptides (ViraFEST assay). Sequenced material: CD4+ T cells from blood, cultured in vitro, taken before SARS-CoV-2 vaccination. Every receptor here comes from a human donor who received a COVID-19 vaccine.

The chain joins TRBV5-1 to TRBJ1-3, with TRBD1 matching 8 bases. CDR1 and CDR2 (germline): SGHRS, YFSETQ. J was trimmed by 1 base and V by 4 bases; bases with no gene match: 7. The CDR3 is made up of 16 amino acids. CDR3 sequence: CASSLTGGGSGNTIYF. The CDR3 DNA follows: TGCGCCAGCAGCCTTACAGGGGGGGGTTCTGGAAACACCATATATTTT.

This chain uses TRBV6-1 with TRBJ1-2, with a possible D match to TRBD1 (5 bases). Per germline, CDR1 MNHNS and CDR2 SASEGT. This CDR3 is 14 amino acids long. The ends were cut back, 4 bases at V and 2 bases at J, with 11 bases in the middle. DNA of the CDR3: TGTGCCAGCAGTGCTTCTGGGGGGAACTATGGCTACACCTTC. It is translated as CASSASGGNYGYTF.

V is TRBV7-9 and J is TRBJ2-1; TRBD1 matches at 10 bases. This CDR3 region has 15 residues. Germline CDR1 SEHNR, CDR2 FQNEAQ (reference sequence). With V trimmed by 5 bases and J by 4 bases, 5 bases remained unmatched. The CDR3 region is CASSLGQGTYNEQFF. DNA of the CDR3: TGTGCCAGCAGCCTGGGACAGGGGACATACAATGAGCAGTTCTTC.

This clonotype was observed a handful of times. V usage is TRBV20-1 and J usage is TRBJ2-3; TRBD1 aligns across 8 bases. Germline V CDR1 and CDR2: DFQATT, SNEGSKA (reference sequence). The CDR3 is made up of 14 amino acids. The J segment lost 1 base and the V segment lost 2 bases, leaving 2 bases of the junction unmatched. The CDR3 sequence: CSARNRGGTDTQYF. In DNA form, the CDR3 reads TGCAGTGCTAGAAACAGGGGGGGCACAGATACGCAGTATTTT.

The table lists this clonotype with a few counts. This sequence joins TRBV12-3 or TRBV12-4 and TRBJ1-5, with D maybe TRBD1 (6 bases). Trimming took 3 bases from V and 7 from J, leaving 13 bases between them. The CDR3 runs to 14 residues. DNA of the CDR3: TGTGCCAGCAGTTTGTCAGGGGTGGGGCAGCCCCAGCATTTT. As protein: CASSLSGVGQPQHF.

This clonotype was counted only a few times. This chain joins TRBV5-1 and TRBJ2-5; D is possibly TRBD1 (6 bases). Trimming cost V 2 bases and J 3 bases, with 14 bases left between them. Looked up from germline, CDR1 is SGHRS and CDR2 is YFSETQ. This CDR3 has 15 residues. The CDR3 is CASSFRLAGEETQYF. For the CDR3, the DNA is TGCGCCAGCAGCTTTAGGTTGGCAGGGGAAGAGACCCAGTACTTC.

J is TRBJ2-5 and V is TRBV7-2; D not resolved. The CDR3 sequence is 13 residues long. V was shortened by 1 base and J by 4 bases, with 7 bases between the two germline ends. Germline lookup yields CDR1 SGHTA and CDR2 FQGNSA. The CDR3 DNA is TGTGCCAGCAGCTTAGTTGACGGAGAGACCCAGTACTTC. Its protein product is CASSLVDGETQYF.

A remark on this clonotype: Mismatch with germline at one junction end may stem from a read error. The gene calls are TRBV12-3 or TRBV12-4 and TRBJ1-2; TRBD1 is a possible D gene (6 bases). The CDR3 has 16 amino acids. CDR3 DNA sequence: TGTGCCGGCAGTCCTACCACGGGCAGGGGTAACTATGGCTACACCTTC. Its translation is CAGSPTTGRGNYGYTF.

The chain joins TRBV12-3 or TRBV12-4 to TRBJ1-5, with D perhaps TRBD1 (5 bases). Between the trimmed V and J ends, which lost 5 bases and 8 bases, there was a span of 19 bases. The CDR3 loop spans 15 amino acids. The CDR3 is CASSRGDRGGEPQHF. The CDR3 region has the DNA TGTGCCAGCAGTCGAGGGGATAGGGGCGGCGAGCCCCAGCATTTT.

This clonotype was seen more than once but under ten times. The J gene is TRBJ1-6, the V gene TRBV7-2; D unresolved. Germline V gene data show CDR1 as SGHTA and CDR2 as FQGNSA. CDR3 length: 16 residues. Trimming pared 5 bases from V and 10 bases from J, leaving 21 bases between. As DNA, the CDR3 is TGTGCCAGCAGCCCTCACCAAACTGGGAGCTCCTCACCCCTCCACTTT. Its translation is CASSPHQTGSSSPLHF. The full variable domain, rest sourced from reference TRBV7-2 and TRBJ1-6, is GAGVSQSPSNKVTEKGKDVELRCDPISGHTALYWYRQSLGQGLEFLIYFQGNSAPDKSGLPSDRFSAERTGGSVSTLTIQRTQQEDSAVYLCASSPHQTGSSSPLHFGNGTRLTVT.

This clonotype was recorded a few times. The gene calls are TRBV2 and TRBJ1-2; D may be TRBD1 (5 bases). The CDR3 is made up of 16 amino acids. Germline V gene lookup returns CDR1 SNHLY and CDR2 FYNNEI. Trimming removed 1 base at V and 4 bases at J, with 16 bases between. CDR3 in amino acids: CASSEVSGIQGYGYTF. The DNA of the CDR3 is TGTGCCAGCAGTGAAGTTTCAGGGATCCAAGGCTATGGCTACACCTTC.

V usage is TRBV10-1 and J usage is TRBJ1-5; D is unresolved. CDR3 length: 12 residues. The ends were cut back, 2 bases at V and 4 bases at J, with 3 bases in the middle. Germline V gene sequence: CDR1 WNHNN, CDR2 SYGVQD (reference sequence). This CDR3 is CASSEANQPQHF. The CDR3 DNA sequence: TGCGCCAGCAGTGAGGCTAATCAGCCCCAGCATTTT.

This clonotype turned up a few times. The chain couples TRBV11-3 to TRBJ2-3, with D possibly being TRBD2 (6 bases). Looked up from germline, CDR1 is SGHNT and CDR2 is YENEEA. V was clipped by 5 bases and J by 1 base, with 7 bases between them. CDR3 length: 13 residues. The CDR3 here is CASSAGRTDTQYF. CDR3 in DNA: TGTGCCAGCAGCGCGGGGCGCACAGATACGCAGTATTTT.

The chain recombines TRBV12-3 or TRBV12-4 with TRBJ2-7; 8 bases align to TRBD2. The CDR3 spans 14 residues. V was clipped by 2 bases and J by 2 bases; unmatched bases: 2. The CDR3 region has the DNA TGTGCCAGCAGTTTACGGGGGGGCCCCTACGAGCAGTACTTC. Translating gives CASSLRGGPYEQYF.

The chain recombines TRBV6-1 with TRBJ1-6; D not certain. CDR1 and CDR2 from the germline V gene are MNHNS and SASEGT. This CDR3 is 15 amino acids long. V was shortened by 1 base and J by 6 bases, with 10 bases between the two germline ends. The DNA of the CDR3 is TGTGCCAGCAGTGAAGTAGAAACCTGTAATTCACCCCTCCACTTT. Its protein is CASSEVETCNSPLHF.

The chain combines TRBV19 with TRBJ1-5; 8 positions agree with TRBD1. The CDR3 is 15 residues long. Looked up from germline, CDR1 is LNHDA and CDR2 is SQIVND (reference sequence). V shed 3 bases, J shed 3 bases, and the junction held 4 bases outside the gene matches. The DNA for the CDR3 is TGTGCCAGTAGTATCCCAGGGGGCATCAATCAGCCCCAGCATTTT. This translates into CASSIPGGINQPQHF.

The chain links TRBV7-2 to TRBJ1-2, with D hard to call. This CDR3 comprises 13 residues. Trimming removed 5 bases at V and 8 bases at J, with 15 bases between. Germline CDR1 is SGHTA and CDR2 is FQGNSA. The CDR3 spells CASSPWEGYGYTF. CDR3 DNA: TGTGCCAGCAGCCCTTGGGAGGGCTACGGCTACACCTTC.

This clonotype was detected only a few times. In DNA form, the CDR3 reads TGCAGTGCTAGAGAGCCGAGCTCCTATAATTCACCCCTCCACTTT. Its protein is CSAREPSSYNSPLHF. This rearrangement joins TRBV20-1 to TRBJ1-6; D is ambiguous. CDR3 length: 15 residues. Germline V gene lookup returns CDR1 DFQATT and CDR2 SNEGSKA (reference sequence). V shed 0 bases and J shed 0 bases, with 6 bases lying between them.

The chain employs TRBV24-1 and TRBJ2-5, with TRBD2 matching 10 bases. This CDR3 region has 15 residues. Looked up from germline, CDR1 is KGHDR and CDR2 is SFDVKD. The J segment lost 2 bases and the V segment lost 5 bases, leaving 4 bases of the junction unmatched. Here the CDR3 reads CATSGRAGGQETQYF. CDR3 nucleotide sequence: TGTGCCACCAGTGGACGAGCGGGGGGGCAAGAGACCCAGTACTTC.

This clonotype showed up just a few times. V usage is TRBV21-1 and J usage is TRBJ1-2; the table's D call, TRBD1, was not checked against the DNA. TRBV21-1 is noted as a pseudogene. There are 13 residues in the CDR3. CDR3 in DNA: TGTGCCGGAAAATTTTTCGGGAATAACGACTACACCTTC. Translated: CAGKFFGNNDYTF.

The gene calls are TRBV11-3 and TRBJ2-2; 9 bases fit TRBD2. In germline, CDR1 is SGHNT, CDR2 YENEEA. The CDR3 runs to 16 residues. V dropped 5 bases and J dropped 3; count of bases not matched to a gene: 7. The CDR3 loop is CASSPATSGYTGELFF. Here the CDR3 DNA reads TGTGCCAGCAGCCCTGCGACTAGCGGATACACCGGGGAGCTGTTTTTT.

The chain has TRBV2 and TRBJ2-5; D remains ambiguous. V shed 7 bases and J shed 2 bases, with 5 bases lying between them. Germline V gene sequence: CDR1 SNHLY, CDR2 FYNNEI. CDR3 length equals 11 residues. The CDR3 sequence: CASMLQETQYF. For the CDR3, the DNA is TGTGCCAGCATGCTACAAGAGACCCAGTACTTC.

The rearrangement uses TRBV2 and TRBJ2-7; D remains ambiguous. The CDR3 is 12 amino acids. Germline assignment: CDR1 SNHLY and CDR2 FYNNEI. Trimming pared 4 bases from V and 3 bases from J, leaving 7 bases between. The CDR3 region has the DNA TGTGCCAGCAGTGTTGACGTCTACGAGCAGTACTTC. As protein: CASSVDVYEQYF.

The genes are TRBV5-4 and TRBJ1-2; D perhaps matches TRBD1 (5 bases). There are 15 residues in the CDR3. Germline lookup yields CDR1 SGHNT and CDR2 YYREEE (reference sequence). Trimming shortened V by 2 bases and J by 2 bases, and 13 bases separated the two germline ends. This chain's CDR3 is CASSLQATGNYGYTF. The CDR3 nucleotides are TGTGCCAGCAGCTTACAGGCCACGGGGAACTATGGCTACACCTTC.

This sequence joins TRBV6-2 or TRBV6-3 and TRBJ2-7, with a weak D call TRBD2 (5 bases). The CDR3 is 14 amino acids. V was trimmed by 2 bases and J by 5 bases, leaving 13 bases between them. CDR1 is MNHEY, CDR2 SVGEGT, per germline. Here the CDR3 DNA reads TGTGCCAGCAGTTACCGTGGGCTAGCTAACGAGCAGTACTTC. Translation gives CASSYRGLANEQYF.

The sample holds one count of this clonotype. The chain links TRBV7-3 to TRBJ1-2; D gene unclear. The V gene's germline CDR1 is SGHTA and CDR2 FQGTGA. V was pared by 5 bases and J by 5 bases, with 12 bases between. The CDR3 consists of 13 residues. CDR3 in amino acids: CASSISDGYGYTF. The CDR3 coding sequence is TGTGCCAGCAGCATCTCGGATGGGTATGGCTACACCTTC. Combining the CDR3 with reference TRBV7-3 and TRBJ1-2 gives the whole variable domain GAGVSQTPSNKVTEKGKYVELRCDPISGHTALYWYRQSLGQGPEFLIYFQGTGAADDSGLPNDRFFAVRPEGSVSTLKIQRTERGDSAVYLCASSISDGYGYTFGSGTRLTVV.

This clonotype was counted only a few times. The rearrangement joins TRBV2 to TRBJ1-2, with 8 nucleotides matching TRBD1. The CDR3 length is 14 residues. The junction had 7 bases not matched to a gene; V was cut back by 4 bases and J by 6 bases. Looked up from germline, CDR1 is SNHLY and CDR2 is FYNNEI. In DNA, the CDR3 is TGTGCCAGCAGTGTACTCAGGGGGCGGGATGGCTACACCTTC. This sequence encodes CASSVLRGRDGYTF. The full variable domain, completed using reference TRBV2 and TRBJ1-2, is EPEVTQTPSHQVTQMGQEVILRCVPISNHLYFYWYRQILGQKVEFLVSFYNNEISEKSEIFDDQFSVERPDGSNFTLKIRSTKLEDSAMYFCASSVLRGRDGYTFGSGTRLTVV.